This passage covers 2 T cell receptor beta chains from one sample sequenced in a study of T cells after yellow fever vaccination (dated by TCRdb to the late 2010s). This specimen's treatment or condition label, per the study, means: live attenuated yellow fever vaccine strain. The library relied on 5' RACE. Sequenced using an Illumina NovaSeq 6000. Starting from the raw public reads, TCRdb applied fastp trimming at Q25, assembled clones with MiXCR and retained in-frame beta chains. Duplicate CDR3 protein sequences are folded into a single record with the most common DNA and genes. The sample profile shows approximately 260,000 distinct CDR3 sequences; approximately 5.2% of them were found once. 2.5% to 4% of the sample is taken by the ten largest. This sample comprised CD4+ T cells sorted from PBMCs, obtained on the day of the yellow fever booster vaccination. The origin of the receptors is a man younger than 30 who received the YFV17D yellow fever vaccine.

The genes are TRBV5-1 and TRBJ1-2; D call uncertain. The CDR3 contains 14 residues. Germline CDR1 reads SGHRS; CDR2 reads YFSETQ. Deletions cut 1 base from V and 2 bases from J, with 9 bases between. The CDR3 region has the DNA TGCGCCAGCAGCTTGAGTTTGGAGAACTATGGCTACACCTTC. It yields the protein CASSLSLENYGYTF.

This sequence joins TRBV24-1 and TRBJ2-7; the match to TRBD1 covers 7 bases. Germline CDR1 KGHDR, CDR2 SFDVKD. V was clipped by 4 bases and J by 6 bases; unmatched bases: 2. This CDR3 is built from 12 residues. The CDR3 is CATSDYRGEQYF. In DNA form, the CDR3 reads TGTGCCACCAGTGACTACAGGGGCGAGCAGTACTTC.